This is a list of T cell receptor beta chains from one sample in a study of blood T cell repertoires in COVID-19. Only in-frame clones appear in the TCRdb table, and some are missing; sequencing was by immunoSEQ multiplex PCR. Here the sample spans about 62,000 clones, roughly 92% being singletons. The sequenced sample was peripheral blood. The receptor set was obtained from a human donor in a cohort sampled during active COVID-19. CDR3s include the opening cysteine and the closing phenylalanine or tryptophan. D genes are given only for firm matches. Expanded clones get a size class; other rows say once, few or many, or leave the size out.

d_gene | j_gene | v_gene | abundance | CDR3aa | CDR3nt
TRBD2 | TRBJ2-2 | TRBV11-3 | NA | CASSGLAGTNTGELFF | TGTGCCAGCAGCGGACTAGCGGGGACGAACACCGGGGAGCTGTTTTTT
NA | TRBJ2-7 | TRBV6-5 | NA | CASSDSGGYEQYF | TGTGCCAGCAGTGACTCCGGGGGATACGAGCAGTACTTC
NA | TRBJ2-5 | TRBV3-1/TRBV3-2 | once | CASSQGRTAQETQYF | TGTGCCAGCAGCCAAGGCCGGACAGCCCAAGAGACCCAGTACTTC
TRBD1 | TRBJ2-1 | TRBV18 | NA | CASSPGDSYNEQFF | TGTGCCAGCTCACCAGGGGACAGTTACAATGAGCAGTTCTTC
NA | TRBJ1-5 | TRBV19 | NA | CASRHGVQWDQPQHF | TGTGCCAGTAGGCATGGAGTACAATGGGATCAGCCCCAGCATTTT
NA | TRBJ1-1 | TRBV11-2 | NA | CASSLEAGAEAFF | TGTGCCAGCAGCTTAGAAGCGGGCGCTGAAGCTTTCTTT
NA | TRBJ1-1 | TRBV27 | NA | CASSSLLGRLEAFF | TGTGCCAGCAGTTCCCTACTGGGGCGTTTGGAAGCTTTCTTT
TRBD1 | TRBJ1-3 | TRBV5-5 | NA | CASSLETGAGNTIYF | TGTGCCAGCAGCTTGGAGACAGGGGCCGGAAACACCATATATTTT
NA | TRBJ2-2 | TRBV15 | NA | CATSPGGWGGELFF | TGTGCCACCAGCCCCGGAGGGTGGGGCGGGGAGCTGTTTTTT
NA | TRBJ2-2 | TRBV4-2 | NA | CASSRGGVANTGELFF | TGTGCCAGCAGCCGGGGCGGGGTCGCGAACACCGGGGAGCTGTTTTTT
TRBD2 | TRBJ2-3 | TRBV29-1 | NA | CSVAGLAGTDTQYF | TGCAGCGTTGCGGGACTAGCGGGCACAGATACGCAGTATTTT
TRBD1 | TRBJ1-2 | TRBV5-6 | NA | CASSKTGERGYTF | TGTGCCAGCAGCAAGACAGGGGAAAGGGGCTACACCTTC
NA | TRBJ2-7 | TRBV7-8 | NA | CASSSQDSYEQYF | TGTGCCAGCAGCTCACAGGACTCCTACGAGCAGTACTTC
TRBD2 | TRBJ2-2 | TRBV7-2 | NA | CAIRRGAGELFF | TGTGCCATCCGCCGGGGGGCCGGGGAGCTGTTTTTT
NA | TRBJ1-2 | TRBV28 | NA | CASRSGTSNYGYTF | TGTGCCAGCAGATCCGGGACTTCCAACTATGGCTACACCTTC
NA | TRBJ2-1 | TRBV6-2/TRBV6-3 | NA | CASSYGVEVLADEQFF | TGTGCCAGCAGTTACGGAGTAGAAGTCCTTGCGGATGAGCAGTTCTTC
NA | TRBJ1-4 | TRBV5-4 | NA | CASSLGVSNEKLFF | TGTGCCAGCAGCTTAGGGGTATCTAATGAAAAACTGTTTTTT
TRBD2 | TRBJ2-5 | TRBV20-1 | once | CSASRYATRLAGRVEETQYF | TGCAGTGCTAGTCGATACGCTACGAGACTAGCGGGAAGAGTAGAAGAGACCCAGTACTTC
TRBD2 | TRBJ2-3 | TRBV6-5 | NA | CASRRLAGRIDTQYF | TGTGCCAGCAGGAGACTAGCGGGGAGGATAGATACGCAGTATTTT
NA | TRBJ1-1 | TRBV5-1 | NA | CASSIGQRLTVNTEAFF | TGCGCCAGCAGCATCGGACAGAGACTAACGGTGAACACTGAAGCTTTCTTT
NA | TRBJ2-3 | TRBV7-2 | NA | CASSLGLAPARDTQYF | TGTGCCAGCAGCTTAGGGCTAGCCCCGGCTCGAGATACGCAGTATTTT
TRBD1 | TRBJ1-1 | TRBV6-5 | NA | CASSSHRDRGEAFF | TGTGCCAGCAGTTCACACCGGGACAGAGGGGAAGCTTTCTTT
TRBD1 | TRBJ2-2 | TRBV5-8 | NA | CASSRYAGQGGELFF | TGTGCCAGCAGCCGGTATGCGGGACAGGGAGGGGAGCTGTTTTTT
TRBD2 | TRBJ2-3 | TRBV15 | NA | CATSRAGGMSTDTQYF | TGTGCCACCAGCAGAGCGGGGGGAATGAGCACAGATACGCAGTATTTT
NA | TRBJ1-1 | TRBV7-9 | NA | CASSLVGAEAFF | TGTGCCAGCAGCTTAGTCGGGGCTGAAGCTTTCTTT
NA | TRBJ2-7 | TRBV6-2/TRBV6-3 | NA | CASSYRNRDIKLEQYF | TGTGCCAGCAGTTACCGTAACCGGGACATCAAACTCGAGCAGTACTTC
TRBD1 | TRBJ1-5 | TRBV27 | NA | CASSQGTGGGSGNQPQHF | TGTGCCAGCTCCCAGGGGACAGGGGGGGGCAGTGGCAATCAGCCCCAGCATTTT